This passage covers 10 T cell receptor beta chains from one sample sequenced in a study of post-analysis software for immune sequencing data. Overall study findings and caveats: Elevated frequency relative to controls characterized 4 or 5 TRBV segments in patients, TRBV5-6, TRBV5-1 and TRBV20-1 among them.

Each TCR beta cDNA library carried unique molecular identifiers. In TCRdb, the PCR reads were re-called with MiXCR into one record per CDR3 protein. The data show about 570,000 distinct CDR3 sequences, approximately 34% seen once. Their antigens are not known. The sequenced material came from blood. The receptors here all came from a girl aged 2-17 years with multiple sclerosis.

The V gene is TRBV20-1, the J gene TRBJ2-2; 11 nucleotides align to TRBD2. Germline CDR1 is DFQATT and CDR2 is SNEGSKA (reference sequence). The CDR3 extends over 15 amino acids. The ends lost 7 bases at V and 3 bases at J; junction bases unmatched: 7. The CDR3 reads CSGTGTSGDTGELFF. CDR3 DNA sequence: TGCAGTGGGACCGGGACTAGCGGAGACACCGGGGAGCTGTTTTTT.

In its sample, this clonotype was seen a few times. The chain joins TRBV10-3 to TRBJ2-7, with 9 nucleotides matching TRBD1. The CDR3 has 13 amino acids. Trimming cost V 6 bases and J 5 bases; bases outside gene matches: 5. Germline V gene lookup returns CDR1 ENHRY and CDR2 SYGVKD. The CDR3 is CAIRRTGDDEQYF. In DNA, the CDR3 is TGTGCCATCAGAAGGACAGGGGATGACGAGCAGTACTTC.

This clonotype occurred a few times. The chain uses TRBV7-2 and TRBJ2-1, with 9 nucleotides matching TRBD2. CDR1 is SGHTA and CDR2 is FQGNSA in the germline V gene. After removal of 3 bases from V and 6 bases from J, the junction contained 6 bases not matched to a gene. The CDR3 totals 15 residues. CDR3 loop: CASSFISGGLNEQFF. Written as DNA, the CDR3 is TGTGCCAGCAGCTTTATTAGCGGGGGTCTCAATGAGCAGTTCTTC.

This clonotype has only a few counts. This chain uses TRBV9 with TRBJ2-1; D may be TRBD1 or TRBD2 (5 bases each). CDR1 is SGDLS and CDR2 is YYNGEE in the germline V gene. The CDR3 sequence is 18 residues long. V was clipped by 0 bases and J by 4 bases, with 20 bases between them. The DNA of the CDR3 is TGTGCCAGCAGCGTAGCTTTAGAAGCTCGGGGCTTGTACAATGAGCAGTTCTTC. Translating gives CASSVALEARGLYNEQFF.

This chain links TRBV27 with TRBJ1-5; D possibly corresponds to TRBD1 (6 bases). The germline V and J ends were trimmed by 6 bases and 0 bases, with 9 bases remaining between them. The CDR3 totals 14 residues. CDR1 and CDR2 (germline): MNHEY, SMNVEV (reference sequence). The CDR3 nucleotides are TGTGCCAGCAGCGAGGACAGTAGCAATCAGCCCCAGCATTTT. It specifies CASSEDSSNQPQHF.

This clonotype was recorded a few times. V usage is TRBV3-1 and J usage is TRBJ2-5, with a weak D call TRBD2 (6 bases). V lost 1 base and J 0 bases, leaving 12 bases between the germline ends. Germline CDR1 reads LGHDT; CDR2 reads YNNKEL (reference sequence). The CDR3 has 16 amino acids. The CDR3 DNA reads TGTGCCAGCAGCCAAGCGGGAGACCTGTACCAAGAGACCCAGTACTTC. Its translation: CASSQAGDLYQETQYF.

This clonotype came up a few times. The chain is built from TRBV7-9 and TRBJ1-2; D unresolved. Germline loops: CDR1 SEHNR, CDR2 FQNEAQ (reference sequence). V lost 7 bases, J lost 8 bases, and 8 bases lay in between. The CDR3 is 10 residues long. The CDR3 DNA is TGTGCCAGCACCGGCAGCGGCTACACCTTC. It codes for CASTGSGYTF.

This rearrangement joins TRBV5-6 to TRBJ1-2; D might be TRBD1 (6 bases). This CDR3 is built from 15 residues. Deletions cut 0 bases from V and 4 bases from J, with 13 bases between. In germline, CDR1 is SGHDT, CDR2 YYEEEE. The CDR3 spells CASSLEGGSAYGYTF. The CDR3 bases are TGTGCCAGCAGCTTGGAGGGGGGATCCGCCTATGGCTACACCTTC.

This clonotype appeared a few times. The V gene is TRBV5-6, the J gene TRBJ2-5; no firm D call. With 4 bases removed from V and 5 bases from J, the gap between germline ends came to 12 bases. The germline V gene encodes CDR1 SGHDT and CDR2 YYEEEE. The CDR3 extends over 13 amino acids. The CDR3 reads CASSPATIETQYF. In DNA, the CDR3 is TGTGCCAGCAGCCCGGCGACGATTGAGACCCAGTACTTC.

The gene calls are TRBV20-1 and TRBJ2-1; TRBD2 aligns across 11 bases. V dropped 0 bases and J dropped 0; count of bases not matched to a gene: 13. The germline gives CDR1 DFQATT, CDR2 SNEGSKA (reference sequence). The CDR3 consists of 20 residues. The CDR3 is CSAREVLPSGGPSSYNEQFF. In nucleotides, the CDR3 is TGCAGTGCTAGAGAGGTGCTTCCTAGCGGGGGGCCAAGCTCCTACAATGAGCAGTTCTTC.